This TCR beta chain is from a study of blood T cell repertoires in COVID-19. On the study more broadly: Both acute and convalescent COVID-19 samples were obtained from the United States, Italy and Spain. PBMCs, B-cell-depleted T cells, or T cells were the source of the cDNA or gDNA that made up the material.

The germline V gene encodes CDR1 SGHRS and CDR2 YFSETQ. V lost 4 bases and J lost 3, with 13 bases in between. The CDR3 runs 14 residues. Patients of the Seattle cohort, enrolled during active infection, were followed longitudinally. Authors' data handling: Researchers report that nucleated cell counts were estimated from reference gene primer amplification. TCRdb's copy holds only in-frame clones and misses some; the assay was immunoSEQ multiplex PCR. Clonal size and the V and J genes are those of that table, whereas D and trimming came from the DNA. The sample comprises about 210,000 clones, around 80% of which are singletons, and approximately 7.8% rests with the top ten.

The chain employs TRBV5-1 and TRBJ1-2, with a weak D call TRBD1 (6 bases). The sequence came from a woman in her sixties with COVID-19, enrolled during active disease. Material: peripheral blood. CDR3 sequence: CASSVAGVDYGYTF. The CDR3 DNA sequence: TGCGCCAGCAGCGTTGCAGGGGTGGACTATGGCTACACCTTC.